The 18 T cell receptor beta chains presented below share a single source sample, sequenced in a study of cytomegalovirus exposure and HLA in healthy donors. In the PCR, 60 Vbeta and 13 Jbeta primers were used. The table came from immunoSEQ multiplex PCR; TCRdb's copy has only in-frame clones and leaves some out. The sample carries 37,000 or so clones, more than 80% recorded once. The sample consisted of PBMCs. The receptors were sampled from a woman aged 35 to 49 in good health and CMV-seronegative.

The chain employs TRBV19 and TRBJ1-2; 7 bases agree with TRBD1. Trimming took 3 bases from V and 5 from J; bases not matched to a gene: 0. CDR3 length equals 12 residues. CDR1 and CDR2 from the germline V gene are LNHDA and SQIVND (reference sequence). The CDR3 region is CASSMTGYGYTF. CDR3 nucleotide sequence: TGTGCCAGTAGTATGACAGGGTATGGCTACACCTTC.

The chain carries TRBV6-5 and TRBJ1-6; no clear D gene. V was clipped by 0 bases and J by 6 bases, with 9 bases between them. The CDR3 is 15 amino acids. Germline V gives CDR1 MNHEY, CDR2 SVGAGI. CDR3 nucleotides: TGTGCCAGCAGTTACTCGGGAGAGACTAATTCACCCCTCCACTTT. It codes for CASSYSGETNSPLHF.

This rearrangement joins TRBV28 to TRBJ1-2, with 8 nucleotides matching TRBD1. Germline CDR1 MDHEN, CDR2 SYDVKM. V gave up 7 bases and J gave up 4 bases; unmatched junction bases: 8. This CDR3 contains 14 residues. The DNA for the CDR3 is TGTGCCAGCATCGTCAGGGGGCGCGGCTATGGCTACACCTTC. Amino acid sequence: CASIVRGRGYGYTF.

This chain uses TRBV27 with TRBJ1-6; D is ambiguous. The V end lost 5 bases, the J end lost 7 bases, and 12 bases lay between the germline ends. The CDR3 runs to 14 residues. Germline lookup yields CDR1 MNHEY and CDR2 SMNVEV (reference sequence). CDR3 sequence reads: CASSPVLANSPLHF. CDR3 nucleotide sequence: TGTGCCAGCAGTCCCGTACTCGCAAATTCACCCCTCCACTTT.

The DNA of the CDR3 is TGTGCCAGCAGCGCGGGGGGGGACAATGAGCAGTTCTTC. Its translation: CASSAGGDNEQFF. The V and J genes are TRBV9 and TRBJ2-1; 8 bases align to TRBD2. Per germline, CDR1 SGDLS and CDR2 YYNGEE. V shed 3 bases and J 5 bases; nucleotides not matched to a gene: 1. The CDR3 runs 13 residues.

The J gene is TRBJ2-3, the V gene TRBV13, with TRBD2 matching over 9 bases. Trimming at V came to 4 bases and at J to 10 bases, leaving 3 bases not matched to a gene. Germline values: CDR1 PRHDT, CDR2 FYEKMQ (reference sequence). This CDR3 has 12 amino acids. CDR3 sequence reads: CASSYGGRAQYF. CDR3 DNA sequence: TGTGCCAGCAGCTATGGCGGGAGGGCGCAGTATTTT.

This chain uses TRBV7-3 with TRBJ2-3, with D perhaps matching TRBD1 (5 bases). CDR1 is SGHTA, CDR2 FQGTGA, per germline. The V gene lost 5 bases and the J gene lost 0 bases, with 15 bases spanning the gap. The CDR3 contains 16 residues. As DNA, the CDR3 is TGTGCCAGCAGCGACACAGGATACACTAGCACAGATACGCAGTATTTT. It encodes CASSDTGYTSTDTQYF.

This clone has just one count. The chain joins TRBV7-2 to TRBJ1-3; perhaps TRBD1 as D (5 bases). Trimming removed 4 bases at V and 4 bases at J, with 11 bases between. The CDR3 is made up of 14 amino acids. Germline CDR1 SGHTA, CDR2 FQGNSA. The CDR3 DNA reads TGTGCCAGCAGCTGGAAGGGGCGAGGAAACACCATATATTTT. Amino acid sequence: CASSWKGRGNTIYF.

This clone has just one count. This chain links TRBV5-1 with TRBJ2-7; 8 bases line up with TRBD2. Losses at the gene ends were 2 bases for V and 5 bases for J; bases not matched to a gene: 9. Germline lookup yields CDR1 SGHRS and CDR2 YFSETQ. This CDR3 is 15 amino acids long. The CDR3, as DNA: TGCGCCAGCAGCTTCTTTCGCGGGGGGCCCAACGAGCAGTACTTC. Protein: CASSFFRGGPNEQYF.

V gene TRBV28 combines with J gene TRBJ1-5, with D hard to call. The germline V gene has CDR1 MDHEN and CDR2 SYDVKM. This CDR3 comprises 14 residues. Trimming removed 1 base from V and 4 bases from J, with 8 bases in between. Here the CDR3 DNA reads TGTGCCAGCAGTTTATTTGGCCGAAATCAGCCCCAGCATTTT. Its translation is CASSLFGRNQPQHF. Variable domain in full (rest from reference TRBV28 and TRBJ1-5): DVKVTQSSRYLVKRTGEKVFLECVQDMDHENMFWYRQDPGLGLRLIYFSYDVKMKEKGDIPEGYSVSREKKERFSLILESASTNQTSMYLCASSLFGRNQPQHFGDGTRLSIL.

The chain joins TRBV14 to TRBJ2-1; D possibly corresponds to TRBD1 (6 bases). V was cut by 0 bases and J by 2 bases, with 17 bases left in between. Germline V lookup: CDR1 SGHDN, CDR2 FVKESK. The CDR3 is 18 amino acids. The DNA for the CDR3 is TGTGCCAGCAGCCAAGATCACTACAGGGAGCACCCCTACAATGAGCAGTTCTTC. It encodes CASSQDHYREHPYNEQFF. Full variable domain (outside the CDR3, taken from reference TRBV14 and TRBJ2-1): EAGVTQFPSHSVIEKGQTVTLRCDPISGHDNLYWYRRVMGKEIKFLLHFVKESKQDESGMPNNRFLAERTGGTYSTLKVQPAELEDSGVYFCASSQDHYREHPYNEQFFGPGTRLTVL.

This clone has just a few counts. The chain has TRBV7-9 and TRBJ2-3; 8 bases align to TRBD2. Losses at the gene ends were 3 bases for V and 2 bases for J; bases not matched to a gene: 1. Germline values: CDR1 SEHNR, CDR2 FQNEAQ (reference sequence). The CDR3 spans 14 residues. CDR3 bases: TGTGCCAGCAGCTTTAGCGGGGCCACAGATACGCAGTATTTT. It is translated as CASSFSGATDTQYF. Using reference TRBV7-9 and TRBJ2-3 for the parts outside the CDR3, the full variable domain is DTGVSQNPRHKITKRGQNVTFRCDPISEHNRLYWYRQTLGQGPEFLTYFQNEAQLEKSRLLSDRFSAERPKGSFSTLEIQRTEQGDSAMYLCASSFSGATDTQYFGPGTRLTVL.

The rearrangement links TRBV27 to TRBJ2-3; D might be TRBD1 (6 bases). This CDR3 region has 15 residues. Trimming left V 6 bases short and J 4 bases short, with 17 bases between. Germline V lookup: CDR1 MNHEY, CDR2 SMNVEV (reference sequence). CDR3: CASRRDTNSPDTQYF. The CDR3 DNA reads as TGTGCCAGCAGACGGGACACCAACTCCCCAGATACGCAGTATTTT.

The gene calls are TRBV4-1 and TRBJ2-7, with TRBD1 identical over 7 bases. The CDR3 runs to 13 residues. The V gene's germline CDR1 is MGHRA and CDR2 YSYEKL. The ends lost 6 bases at V and 5 bases at J; junction bases unmatched: 7. The CDR3 reads CASRPITGDEQYV. The CDR3 DNA reads TGCGCCAGCAGACCTATAACAGGGGACGAGCAGTACGTC.

This clone was found a few times. The J gene is TRBJ2-4, the V gene TRBV19, with 10 bases matching TRBD1. CDR3 size: 13 residues. Losses at the gene ends were 5 bases for V and 8 bases for J; bases not matched to a gene: 3. Germline loops: CDR1 LNHDA, CDR2 SQIVND (reference sequence). CDR3: CASSDRGQDIQYF. CDR3 bases: TGTGCCAGTAGTGACAGGGGGCAGGACATTCAGTACTTC.

The rearrangement joins TRBV2 to TRBJ2-7; D perhaps matches TRBD2 (5 bases). Germline CDR1 is SNHLY and CDR2 is FYNNEI. V dropped 4 bases and J dropped 3 bases, with 10 bases sitting between them. The CDR3 extends over 13 amino acids. The CDR3 DNA reads TGTGCCAGCAGTGGGGAGTACATCTACGAGCAGTACTTC. Translation gives CASSGEYIYEQYF.

J is TRBJ2-7 and V is TRBV28; 13 nucleotides align to TRBD2. Looked up from germline, CDR1 is MDHEN and CDR2 is SYDVKM. V was pared by 2 bases and J by 6 bases, with 4 bases of the junction left unmatched. The CDR3 has 15 amino acids. The CDR3 here is CASSLGLAGVSEQYF. The CDR3 DNA reads TGTGCCAGCAGTTTAGGACTAGCGGGGGTCAGCGAGCAGTACTTC.

The chain is built from TRBV6-5 and TRBJ1-2; no clear D gene. Trimming shortened V by 0 bases and J by 4 bases, and 12 bases separated the two germline ends. The CDR3 consists of 15 residues. Germline V gene lookup returns CDR1 MNHEY and CDR2 SVGAGI. In nucleotides, the CDR3 is TGTGCCAGCAGTTACTCGGATCGGCCGGGCTATGGCTACACCTTC. This sequence encodes CASSYSDRPGYGYTF.